The 17 T cell receptor beta chains given below trace back to one sample, sequenced in a study of T cell responses to AZD1222 COVID-19 vaccine. The protocol was immunoSEQ multiplex PCR, while the TCRdb copy is restricted to in-frame clones and leaves out a portion. Among 100,000 to 120,000 clones, about 85% were seen once, and the ten largest hold around 3.3%. Source: peripheral blood, taken on day 0 of AZD1222 vaccination. All receptors come from an adult in good health.

The sample holds a few counts of this clone. J is TRBJ2-1 and V is TRBV7-2; 10 bases fit TRBD1. The V gene end was trimmed by 5 bases and the J gene end by 5 bases; junction bases not matched to a gene: 9. Germline V gene sequence: CDR1 SGHTA, CDR2 FQGNSA. This CDR3 has 16 amino acids. The CDR3 reads CASSRESGTGDNEQFF. The DNA for the CDR3 is TGTGCCAGCAGCCGCGAATCCGGGACAGGGGACAATGAGCAGTTCTTC.

The chain couples TRBV5-1 to TRBJ2-5, with 13 bases fitting TRBD2. The germline gives CDR1 SGHRS, CDR2 YFSETQ. V lost 3 bases, J lost 5 bases, and 10 bases stayed unmatched. The CDR3 totals 17 residues. CDR3 nucleotide sequence: TGCGCCAGCAGCTCTGGAGGACTAGCGGGAGTGGTCGAGACCCAGTACTTC. This sequence encodes CASSSGGLAGVVETQYF. Variable domain in full (rest from reference TRBV5-1 and TRBJ2-5): KAGVTQTPRYLIKTRGQQVTLSCSPISGHRSVSWYQQTPGQGLQFLFEYFSETQRNKGNFPGRFSGRQFSNSRSEMNVSTLELGDSALYLCASSSGGLAGVVETQYFGPGTRLLVL.

This clone was seen a few times. The chain employs TRBV6-2 or TRBV6-3 and TRBJ1-2; TRBD1 might be the D (5 bases). The CDR3 loop spans 13 amino acids. V was shortened by 6 bases and J by 3 bases, with 11 bases between the two germline ends. Germline CDR1 reads MNHEY; CDR2 reads SVGEGT. The CDR3 nucleotides are TGTGCCAGCAGCCGTGACAGAGACTATGGCTACACCTTC. Translated: CASSRDRDYGYTF.

In the case of this clone: Other DNA sequences in the sample encode the same CDR3. The J gene is TRBJ1-5, the V gene TRBV19; the D gene is possibly TRBD1 (5 bases). CDR3 length: 14 residues. Trimming removed 5 bases from V and 0 bases from J, with 8 bases in between. Germline assignment: CDR1 LNHDA and CDR2 SQIVND (reference sequence). CDR3 loop: CASSLRDSNQPQHF. As DNA, the CDR3 is TGTGCCAGTAGTCTCAGGGATAGCAATCAGCCCCAGCATTTT.

This clone has a single count. The CDR3 DNA is TGTGCCAGCAGTGAGCGGGTAGTCTATGGCTACACCTTC. It encodes CASSERVVYGYTF. This chain connects TRBV2 to TRBJ1-2; D unclear. The length of the CDR3 is 13 residues. Deletions cut 3 bases from V and 4 bases from J, with 9 bases between. Germline CDR1 SNHLY, CDR2 FYNNEI.

The V gene is TRBV9, the J gene TRBJ2-3, with TRBD1 matching 9 bases. Germline V gene lookup returns CDR1 SGDLS and CDR2 YYNGEE. The CDR3 has 17 amino acids. V gave up 6 bases and J gave up 0 bases; unmatched junction bases: 11. The CDR3 sequence is CASIRDRELPSTDTQYF. In DNA form, the CDR3 reads TGTGCCAGCATTCGGGACAGGGAGTTACCGAGCACAGATACGCAGTATTTT.

The CDR3 nucleotides read TGTGCCAGTACTAGCGGGGGAACCTCAGGTACGCAGTATTTT. It yields the protein CASTSGGTSGTQYF. The chain joins TRBV28 to TRBJ2-3, with 11 bases aligning to TRBD2. V lost 9 bases to trimming and J lost 8 bases; unmatched junction nucleotides: 10. CDR3 length equals 14 residues. Germline V gene sequence: CDR1 MDHEN, CDR2 SYDVKM. The complete variable domain, with remaining parts taken from reference TRBV28 and TRBJ2-3, reads DVKVTQSSRYLVKRTGEKVFLECVQDMDHENMFWYRQDPGLGLRLIYFSYDVKMKEKGDIPEGYSVSREKKERFSLILESASTNQTSMYLCASTSGGTSGTQYFGPGTRLTVL.

The V gene is TRBV7-2, the J gene TRBJ1-3, with a possible D match to TRBD1 (6 bases). Trimming took off 8 bases at V and 4 bases at J, with 18 bases between the two ends. The CDR3 runs to 15 residues. The germline V gene has CDR1 SGHTA and CDR2 FQGNSA. CDR3 protein: CASSRGQGLGNTIYF. The CDR3 coding sequence is TGTGCCAGCTCTCGAGGGCAGGGGCTCGGAAACACCATATATTTT.

The chain uses TRBV28 and TRBJ2-4, with 7 positions matching TRBD1. V dropped 6 bases and J dropped 5; count of bases not matched to a gene: 7. CDR3 size: 14 residues. CDR1 and CDR2 from the germline V gene are MDHEN and SYDVKM. The CDR3 DNA reads as TGTGCCAGCAGGTTAGGACAGGCTGAAAACATTCAGTACTTC. Translation: CASRLGQAENIQYF. Combining the CDR3 with reference TRBV28 and TRBJ2-4 gives the whole variable domain DVKVTQSSRYLVKRTGEKVFLECVQDMDHENMFWYRQDPGLGLRLIYFSYDVKMKEKGDIPEGYSVSREKKERFSLILESASTNQTSMYLCASRLGQAENIQYFGAGTRLSVL.

This chain links TRBV19 with TRBJ2-7; D is tentatively TRBD1 or TRBD2 (6 bases each). CDR3 size: 13 residues. The V end lost 11 bases, the J end lost 0 bases, and 14 bases lay between the germline ends. The germline CDR1 and CDR2 sequences are LNHDA and SQIVND (reference sequence). The CDR3 spells CAAGGHSSYEQYF. The CDR3 bases are TGTGCCGCCGGGGGCCATTCCTCCTACGAGCAGTACTTC. Looking up the rest from reference TRBV19 and TRBJ2-7 gives the full variable domain: DGGITQSPKYLFRKEGQNVTLSCEQNLNHDAMYWYRQDPGQGLRLIYYSQIVNDFQKGDIAEGYSVSREKKESFPLTVTSAQKNPTAFYLCAAGGHSSYEQYFGPGTRLTVT.

The gene calls are TRBV3-1 (or the pseudogene TRBV3-2) and TRBJ1-2; 8 nucleotides align to TRBD1. Germline V CDR1 and CDR2: LGHDT, YNNKEL (reference sequence). The length of the CDR3 is 15 residues. With V trimmed by 3 bases and J by 6 bases, 9 bases remained unmatched. CDR3 sequence (DNA): TGTGCCAGCAGCCATCCCGGACAGGGAACAGATGGCTACACCTTC. Protein sequence: CASSHPGQGTDGYTF.

The chain joins TRBV14 to TRBJ2-7; D call uncertain. Trimming stripped 2 bases from V and 2 bases from J, with 4 bases between. The germline V gene encodes CDR1 SGHDN and CDR2 FVKESK. There are 12 residues in the CDR3. CDR3 amino acids: CASSQRPYEQYF. The CDR3, as DNA: TGTGCCAGCAGCCAACGGCCCTACGAGCAGTACTTC.

The chain links TRBV19 to TRBJ2-2; no firm D call. The V gene's germline CDR1 is LNHDA and CDR2 SQIVND (reference sequence). The CDR3 runs 15 residues. Trimming shortened V by 3 bases and J by 0 bases, and 8 bases separated the two germline ends. The CDR3 bases are TGTGCCAGTAGTATCCGAATCGCGAACACCGGGGAGCTGTTTTTT. It translates to CASSIRIANTGELFF.

This clone was detected only once. This sequence joins TRBV28 and TRBJ1-1, with 7 bases identical to TRBD1. This CDR3 region has 14 residues. V lost 6 bases, J lost 1 base, and 5 bases stayed unmatched. Germline assignment: CDR1 MDHEN and CDR2 SYDVKM. CDR3 DNA sequence: TGTGCCAGCAGGCGGGGACAGACGAACACTGAAGCTTTCTTT. Translated, it gives CASRRGQTNTEAFF.

V and J are TRBV19 and TRBJ1-2; D remains unclear. Trimming took off 3 bases at V and 0 bases at J, with 11 bases between the two ends. CDR1 is LNHDA and CDR2 is SQIVND in the germline V gene (reference sequence). The CDR3 has 15 residues. CDR3 residues: CASSISPNANYGYTF. CDR3 nucleotides: TGTGCCAGTAGTATTTCTCCCAACGCTAACTATGGCTACACCTTC.

The chain recombines TRBV10-1 with TRBJ1-6; D is undetermined. Germline assignment: CDR1 WNHNN and CDR2 SYGVQD (reference sequence). This CDR3 comprises 15 residues. Trimming took 4 bases from V and 9 from J, leaving 16 bases between them. For the CDR3, the DNA is TGCGCCAGCAGTGGAAGACCTAGGATAGGTTCACCCCTCCACTTT. This translates into CASSGRPRIGSPLHF.

This rearrangement joins TRBV25-1 to TRBJ1-2, with a possible D match to TRBD1 (6 bases). V dropped 6 bases and J dropped 8 bases, with 13 bases sitting between them. This CDR3 contains 12 residues. Germline V CDR1 and CDR2: MGHDK, SYGVNS. The CDR3 bases are TGTGCCAGCAGAGGGGGAGGGCTCGGCTACACCTTC. Protein product: CASRGGGLGYTF.